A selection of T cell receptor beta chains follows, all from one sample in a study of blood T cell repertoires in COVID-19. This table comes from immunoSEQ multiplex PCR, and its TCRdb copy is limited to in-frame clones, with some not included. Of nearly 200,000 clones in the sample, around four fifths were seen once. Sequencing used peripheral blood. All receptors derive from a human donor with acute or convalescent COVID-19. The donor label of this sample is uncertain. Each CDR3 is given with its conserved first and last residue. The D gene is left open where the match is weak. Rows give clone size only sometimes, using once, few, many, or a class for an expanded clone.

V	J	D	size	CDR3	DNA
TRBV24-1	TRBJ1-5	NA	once	CATSGSRYSNQPQHF	TGTGCCACCAGCGGGTCGCGCTATAGCAATCAGCCCCAGCATTTT
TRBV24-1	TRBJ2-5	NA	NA	CATSDATVSRETQYF	TGTGCCACCAGTGATGCGACCGTCTCGCGGGAGACCCAGTACTTC
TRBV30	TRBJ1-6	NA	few	CAWSSQGFKSPLHF	TGTGCCTGGAGTTCCCAGGGATTCAAGTCACCCCTCCACTTT
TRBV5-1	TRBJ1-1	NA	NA	CASSPQGRNTEAFF	TGCGCCAGCAGCCCTCAGGGGAGGAACACTGAAGCTTTCTTT
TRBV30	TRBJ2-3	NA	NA	CAWSVKGPDTQYF	TGTGCCTGGAGTGTTAAGGGGCCAGATACGCAGTATTTT
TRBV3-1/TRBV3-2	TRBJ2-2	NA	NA	CASSQPRGNTKVSGELFF	TGTGCCAGCAGCCAACCTAGAGGTAATACGAAGGTATCCGGGGAGCTGTTTTTT
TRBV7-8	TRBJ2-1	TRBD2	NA	CASSGSGRALDEQFF	TGTGCCAGCAGCGGTAGCGGGAGGGCTCTTGATGAGCAGTTCTTC
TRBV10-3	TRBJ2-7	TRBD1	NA	CAITSTGSSYEQYF	TGTGCCATCACCTCGACAGGGAGCTCCTACGAGCAGTACTTC
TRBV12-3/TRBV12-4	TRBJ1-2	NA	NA	CASSLGGADGYTF	TGTGCCAGCAGTTTGGGGGGGGCGGATGGCTACACCTTC
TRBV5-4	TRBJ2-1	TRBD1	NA	CASSVGQHYNEQFF	TGTGCCAGCAGCGTGGGACAGCACTACAATGAGCAGTTCTTC